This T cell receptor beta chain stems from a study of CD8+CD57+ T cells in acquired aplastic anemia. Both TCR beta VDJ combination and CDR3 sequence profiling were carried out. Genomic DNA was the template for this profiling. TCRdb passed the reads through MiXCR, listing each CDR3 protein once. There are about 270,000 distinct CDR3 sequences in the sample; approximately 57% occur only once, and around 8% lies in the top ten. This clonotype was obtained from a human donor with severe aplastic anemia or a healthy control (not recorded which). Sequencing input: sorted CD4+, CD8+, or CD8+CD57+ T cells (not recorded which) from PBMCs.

The CDR3 here is CASSFWANEQFF. CDR3 sequence (DNA): TGCGCCAGCAGCTTTTGGGCCAATGAGCAGTTCTTC. The rearrangement uses TRBV5-1 and TRBJ2-1; D gene unclear. This CDR3 spans 12 amino acids. With 2 bases removed from V and 6 bases from J, the gap between germline ends came to 6 bases. Germline CDR1 reads SGHRS; CDR2 reads YFSETQ.